Reported below is one TCR beta chain. Its cognate antigen is unknown. This entry belongs to a study of blood T cells in healthy people across ages. This CDR3 is 14 amino acids long. V was pared by 6 bases and J by 6 bases, with 6 bases of the junction left unmatched. The germline gives CDR1 DFQATT, CDR2 SNEGSKA (reference sequence). At least 6 micrograms of total RNA were extracted per sample. Regarding the study as a whole: Versus aged donors, long-lived donors had higher diversity and more naive CD4+ cells. While age rose, TCR beta diversity per million T cells dropped in a roughly linear way. Percentage of naive T cells showed a strong correlation with TCR beta diversity.

A second PCR of about 6 to 11 cycles used a sample-barcoded 5' primer and a J-beta primer mix. TCRdb processed the 5' RACE reads anew with MiXCR; each CDR3 protein has one entry. The sample contains roughly 900,000 distinct CDR3 sequences, roughly 50% of which appear only once. This receptor was obtained from a man aged 25 to 40 in good health. This chain links TRBV20-1 with TRBJ2-4; 12 bases fit TRBD2. Material for sequencing was blood. The CDR3 coding sequence is TGCAGTGCGAAACTAGCGGGGGGAGGAAACATTCAGTACTTC. This codes for CSAKLAGGGNIQYF.